These T cell receptor beta chains were read from a single sample in a study of blood T cells in healthy people across ages. In TCRdb, the 5' RACE reads were re-called with MiXCR into one record per CDR3 protein. The sample lists around 1,800,000 distinct CDR3 sequences; approximately 40% were seen once. Sequencing was carried out using blood. These receptor sequences come from a human donor in good health. The CDR3 runs from the conserved cysteine through the conserved F or W. A D gene is named only where the DNA matches it firmly. Only part of the rows carry a size: once, few, many, or a class if the clone is expanded.

cdr3_nt: TGTGCCAGCAGTTTAAGTCAAACAGGGTATCAGCAGTACTTC; cdr3_aa: CASSLSQTGYQQYF; v_call: TRBV27; j_call: TRBJ2-4; clone_size: NA; d_call: NA
cdr3_nt: TGCAGTGCTAGAGAGGCAGGACCCAGGGGAGAGACCCAGTACTTC; cdr3_aa: CSAREAGPRGETQYF; v_call: TRBV20-1; j_call: TRBJ2-5; clone_size: NA; d_call: NA
cdr3_nt: TGTGCCACCAGGAACGCGGGAGGGTTGAGGGCCAAAAACATTCAGTACTTC; cdr3_aa: CATRNAGGLRAKNIQYF; v_call: TRBV28; j_call: TRBJ2-4; clone_size: NA; d_call: TRBD2
cdr3_nt: TGTGCCAGCGGACCGACAGGATCCTACGAGCAGTACTTC; cdr3_aa: CASGPTGSYEQYF; v_call: TRBV6-6; j_call: TRBJ2-7; clone_size: NA; d_call: NA
cdr3_nt: TGTGCCAGCAGCTTACCGGGCAGATATGAAAAACTGTTTTTT; cdr3_aa: CASSLPGRYEKLFF; v_call: TRBV7-2; j_call: TRBJ1-4; clone_size: NA; d_call: NA
cdr3_nt: TGCGCCAGCAGCCAAGTTGGCGGGATCAGGCATTTT; cdr3_aa: CASSQVGGIRHF; v_call: TRBV4-1; j_call: TRBJ1-5; clone_size: few; d_call: NA
cdr3_nt: TGCGCCAGCAGCTTGGGACAGGGCGCCTATAATTCACCCCTCCACTTT; cdr3_aa: CASSLGQGAYNSPLHF; v_call: TRBV5-1; j_call: TRBJ1-6; clone_size: NA; d_call: TRBD1
cdr3_nt: TGTGCCAGCAGCTTACTAGCGAGATTCCAAGAGACCCAGTACTTC; cdr3_aa: CASSLLARFQETQYF; v_call: TRBV5-5; j_call: TRBJ2-5; clone_size: few; d_call: TRBD2
cdr3_nt: TGCGCCGGCAGCCAAGATCACCCGAGACAGGGACAGCCCCAGCATTTT; cdr3_aa: CAGSQDHPRQGQPQHF; v_call: TRBV4-1; j_call: TRBJ1-5; clone_size: NA; d_call: TRBD1
cdr3_nt: TGTGCCAGCAGCTTGCTAGCGGGGGTGTTGGGCTCAGATACGCAGTATTTT; cdr3_aa: CASSLLAGVLGSDTQYF; v_call: TRBV11-2; j_call: TRBJ2-3; clone_size: few; d_call: TRBD2
cdr3_nt: TGCGCCAGCAGCTTGGCGGGACACCTCACCGGGGAGCTGTTTTTT; cdr3_aa: CASSLAGHLTGELFF; v_call: TRBV5-1; j_call: TRBJ2-2; clone_size: NA; d_call: NA
cdr3_nt: TGTGCCACCCTAGGGGGGTCGCAAAATGGCTACACCTTC; cdr3_aa: CATLGGSQNGYTF; v_call: TRBV10-3; j_call: TRBJ1-2; clone_size: NA; d_call: NA
cdr3_nt: TGTGCCAGCAGTTCTAGCGGGGGGCGGGGAAATGAGCAGTTCTTC; cdr3_aa: CASSSSGGRGNEQFF; v_call: TRBV28; j_call: TRBJ2-1; clone_size: few; d_call: TRBD2
cdr3_nt: TGTGCCAGCAGCCGGGATACGATAAAGACCCTATCTAACTATGGCTACACCTTC; cdr3_aa: CASSRDTIKTLSNYGYTF; v_call: TRBV7-2; j_call: TRBJ1-2; clone_size: few; d_call: NA
cdr3_nt: TGCGCCAGCAGCTTTACCGGGACAGGACGCAATGAGCAGTTCTTC; cdr3_aa: CASSFTGTGRNEQFF; v_call: TRBV5-1; j_call: TRBJ2-1; clone_size: few; d_call: TRBD1
cdr3_nt: TGTGCCAGCAGCAAAGCGTGGCTTTCGAACCCTCTCCACAATGAGCAGTTCTTC; cdr3_aa: CASSKAWLSNPLHNEQFF; v_call: TRBV21-1; j_call: TRBJ2-1; clone_size: NA; d_call: NA
cdr3_nt: TGTGCCAGCAGCCAAGGTTCGGGAGGGGTAGGAGCTTTCTTT; cdr3_aa: CASSQGSGGVGAFF; v_call: TRBV3-1; j_call: TRBJ1-1; clone_size: few; d_call: NA
cdr3_nt: TGCAGTGCTAGAGATGGCGGGGATCAGCCCCAGCATTTT; cdr3_aa: CSARDGGDQPQHF; v_call: TRBV20-1; j_call: TRBJ1-5; clone_size: few; d_call: NA
cdr3_nt: TGCGCCAGCAGCCAAGTGCCCGCGGGGGGAGAAAACATTCAGTACTTC; cdr3_aa: CASSQVPAGGENIQYF; v_call: TRBV4-1; j_call: TRBJ2-4; clone_size: NA; d_call: TRBD2
cdr3_nt: TGTGCCAGCAGTGATCCAGGGAAGGGTTACGAGCAGTACTTC; cdr3_aa: CASSDPGKGYEQYF; v_call: TRBV2; j_call: TRBJ2-7; clone_size: NA; d_call: NA
cdr3_nt: TGTGCCAGCAGCCCCCCGACAGAAGGAAATGAAAAACTGTTTTTT; cdr3_aa: CASSPPTEGNEKLFF; v_call: TRBV7-9; j_call: TRBJ1-4; clone_size: few; d_call: NA
cdr3_nt: TGTGCCAGTAGTTCACCGGGACAGGGGGGCCCAATTCAGTACTTC; cdr3_aa: CASSSPGQGGPIQYF; v_call: TRBV19; j_call: TRBJ2-4; clone_size: NA; d_call: TRBD1